This entry lists 13 T cell receptor beta chains sequenced from one sample in a study of blood T cell repertoires in COVID-19. Assay used: immunoSEQ multiplex PCR; TCRdb lists only in-frame clones, some missing. The sample includes fewer than 120,000 clones, less than 75% of them seen just once. Specimen: peripheral blood. The source is a woman aged 55-70 years with acute or convalescent COVID-19.

A few counts support this clone. The rearrangement links TRBV24-1 to TRBJ2-5; 10 bases are a match to TRBD2. This CDR3 is 15 amino acids long. Germline loops: CDR1 KGHDR, CDR2 SFDVKD. Germline trimming cut 4 bases from V and 5 bases from J; bases unmatched to any gene: 6. The CDR3, as DNA: TGTGCCACCAGTGAGCCACTAGCGGGGAAGGAGACCCAGTACTTC. Translating it yields CATSEPLAGKETQYF.

This clone was picked up a small number of times. This chain links TRBV2 with TRBJ2-7; D is perhaps TRBD1 (7 bases). The germline V and J ends were trimmed by 4 bases and 0 bases, with 16 bases remaining between them. The CDR3 runs to 16 residues. Germline CDR1 reads SNHLY; CDR2 reads FYNNEI. The CDR3 loop is CASSAGGWADSYEQYF. In nucleotides, the CDR3 is TGTGCCAGCAGTGCAGGGGGGTGGGCGGACTCCTACGAGCAGTACTTC. The full variable domain, with the rest looked up from reference TRBV2 and TRBJ2-7, is EPEVTQTPSHQVTQMGQEVILRCVPISNHLYFYWYRQILGQKVEFLVSFYNNEISEKSEIFDDQFSVERPDGSNFTLKIRSTKLEDSAMYFCASSAGGWADSYEQYFGPGTRLTVT.

Here the CDR3 reads CASSSAGGPYEQYF. The CDR3 region has the DNA TGTGCCAGCAGCTCAGCGGGGGGGCCCTACGAGCAGTACTTC. This chain links TRBV3-1 (or the pseudogene TRBV3-2) with TRBJ2-7; TRBD2 agrees at 10 bases. The V gene's germline CDR1 is LGHDT and CDR2 YNNKEL (reference sequence). The V segment lost 5 bases and the J segment 2 bases; nucleotides outside the gene matches: 3. CDR3 length: 14 amino acids.

The J gene is TRBJ2-1, the V gene TRBV4-3, with D maybe TRBD1 (5 bases). The CDR3 has 13 amino acids. Per germline, CDR1 LGHNA and CDR2 YSLEER. Trimming removed 4 bases at V and 5 bases at J, with 9 bases between. CDR3 in DNA: TGCGCCAGCAGCCGCCAGACAGACAATGAGCAGTTCTTC. Protein sequence: CASSRQTDNEQFF.

V usage is TRBV18 and J usage is TRBJ2-1; the match to TRBD2 covers 7 bases. CDR1 is KGHSH and CDR2 is LQKENI in the germline V gene. The CDR3 covers 16 residues. V was clipped by 0 bases and J by 0 bases; unmatched bases: 2. The CDR3 is CASSPPGGSSYNEQFF. The CDR3, as DNA: TGTGCCAGCTCACCACCGGGGGGGAGCTCCTACAATGAGCAGTTCTTC.

The genes are TRBV28 and TRBJ2-5; 7 bases are a match to TRBD1. Germline-derived CDR1 and CDR2 are MDHEN and SYDVKM. Unmatched junction bases numbered 10, after V lost 7 bases and J lost 5 bases. The CDR3 loop spans 14 amino acids. DNA for the CDR3: TGTGCCAGCAACAACAGGGGTTTATATGAGACCCAGTACTTC. It is translated as CASNNRGLYETQYF.

In this sample, this clone is medium-sized (0.01 to 0.1%). The chain uses TRBV11-2 and TRBJ1-4; TRBD1 aligns across 7 bases. The V segment lost 6 bases and the J segment 5 bases; nucleotides outside the gene matches: 9. The CDR3 is 15 amino acids. Per the germline V gene, CDR1 is SGHAT and CDR2 is FQNNGV. CDR3 region: CASRPLGGTNEKLFF. CDR3 bases: TGTGCCAGCAGACCCCTAGGGGGCACCAATGAAAAACTGTTTTTT.

The chain uses TRBV5-1 and TRBJ2-1; 11 positions match TRBD2. CDR3 size: 16 residues. Per germline, CDR1 SGHRS and CDR2 YFSETQ. With 4 bases clipped from V and 7 bases from J, the junction kept 10 bases outside the gene matches. The chain's CDR3 is CASSMAGLAVGNEQFF. The CDR3 region has the DNA TGCGCCAGCAGCATGGCGGGACTAGCGGTAGGGAATGAGCAGTTCTTC.

The chain has TRBV5-1 and TRBJ2-1, with TRBD1 identical over 11 bases. This CDR3 region has 14 residues. V shed 4 bases, J shed 7 bases, and the junction held 4 bases outside the gene matches. Germline V gives CDR1 SGHRS, CDR2 YFSETQ. This chain's CDR3 is CASSGGTGGNEQFF. In DNA, the CDR3 is TGCGCCAGCAGCGGTGGGACAGGGGGTAATGAGCAGTTCTTC.

This clone came up once. The chain combines TRBV19 with TRBJ2-5; possible D gene TRBD2, 6 bases. Trimming stripped 5 bases from V and 7 bases from J, with 14 bases between. The CDR3 is 13 amino acids. Germline-derived CDR1 and CDR2 are LNHDA and SQIVND (reference sequence). Here the CDR3 DNA reads TGTGCCAGTAGTCTCGGACTACTGGGGACCCAGTACTTC. Its protein is CASSLGLLGTQYF.

The chain joins TRBV7-2 to TRBJ2-5; possibly TRBD2 for D (6 bases). The V gene's germline CDR1 is SGHTA and CDR2 FQGNSA. The CDR3 contains 16 residues. V was pared by 0 bases and J by 5 bases, with 16 bases between. The CDR3 region has the DNA TGTGCCAGCAGCTTAGCGACGGGACTGGGTGTGGAGACCCAGTACTTC. Amino acids: CASSLATGLGVETQYF. Looking up the rest from reference TRBV7-2 and TRBJ2-5 gives the full variable domain: GAGVSQSPSNKVTEKGKDVELRCDPISGHTALYWYRQSLGQGLEFLIYFQGNSAPDKSGLPSDRFSAERTGGSVSTLTIQRTQQEDSAVYLCASSLATGLGVETQYFGPGTRLLVL.

The rearrangement joins TRBV7-2 to TRBJ2-7, with 12 bases that match TRBD1. CDR3 length: 15 residues. Germline V CDR1 and CDR2: SGHTA, FQGNSA. With 5 bases clipped from V and 4 bases from J, the junction kept 6 bases outside the gene matches. The DNA for the CDR3 is TGTGCCAGCAGCCCCGGGACAGGGGGCTTTTACGAGCAGTACTTC. It encodes CASSPGTGGFYEQYF.

This clone was detected many times. The sample carries other DNA sequences with the same CDR3. The chain employs TRBV7-3 and TRBJ2-7, with TRBD2 matching over 8 bases. CDR3 length equals 15 residues. CDR1 and CDR2 from the germline V gene are SGHTA and FQGTGA. The trim removed 2 bases at V and 12 bases at J, leaving 15 bases unmatched. The CDR3: CASSLRGGRITCWYF. The DNA for the CDR3 is TGTGCCAGCAGCTTACGCGGGGGGAGAATTACTTGTTGGTACTTC.